Listed here are 21 T cell receptor beta chains from one sample, sequenced in a study of T-cell memory formation after mild COVID-19. TCRdb reprocessed the 5' RACE reads via MiXCR and lists one record per CDR3 protein. Counted here are approximately 150,000 distinct CDR3 sequences, about 6% occurring once; the ten biggest clones make up around 1.9%. Sequencing was carried out using PBMCs or a T cell subset sorted from them (not recorded which). The receptor source for this set is an adult woman who had mild COVID-19 (a few samples of this study predate the infection). Cell type and time point are not known.

This clonotype was picked up many times. V usage is TRBV11-2 and J usage is TRBJ1-5; D unresolved. The ends were cut back, 4 bases at V and 4 bases at J, with 8 bases in the middle. Germline CDR1 SGHAT, CDR2 FQNNGV. CDR3 length: 13 amino acids. DNA of the CDR3: TGTGCCAGCAGCTCAGATATGAATCAGCCCCAGCATTTT. Its translation: CASSSDMNQPQHF.

The V call is TRBV5-1, the J call TRBJ2-1, with D maybe TRBD1 (5 bases). The V end was cut by 4 bases, the J end by 5 bases, with 19 bases between. The CDR3 covers 16 residues. CDR1 is SGHRS and CDR2 is YFSETQ in the germline V gene. The CDR3 protein is CASSREPGLWDNEQFF. CDR3 in DNA: TGCGCCAGCAGCCGTGAGCCAGGGCTCTGGGACAATGAGCAGTTCTTC.

This clonotype has only a few counts. V gene TRBV7-8 combines with J gene TRBJ2-5; 12 bases are a match to TRBD2. Germline V gene data show CDR1 as SGHVS and CDR2 as FQNEAQ. The V segment lost 3 bases and the J segment 5 bases; nucleotides outside the gene matches: 10. The CDR3 has 17 residues. The CDR3 nucleotides are TGTGCCAGCAGCTTTCCAACTAGCGGGGGGAGGTTGGAGACCCAGTACTTC. It translates to CASSFPTSGGRLETQYF.

The rearrangement joins TRBV12-3 or TRBV12-4 to TRBJ1-1; D ambiguous. This CDR3 is built from 13 residues. Trimming stripped 3 bases from V and 4 bases from J, with 9 bases between. CDR3 protein: CASSFGVGTEAFF. CDR3 in DNA: TGTGCCAGCAGTTTCGGGGTGGGCACTGAAGCTTTCTTT.

In this sample, this clonotype turned up a few times. The CDR3 coding sequence is TGTGCCACCAGCAGAGATCGGACAGGGGTACAGACCCAGTACTTC. Its protein product is CATSRDRTGVQTQYF. The chain joins TRBV15 to TRBJ2-5; 9 bases agree with TRBD1. This CDR3 is built from 15 residues. Per the germline V gene, CDR1 is LNHNV and CDR2 is YYDKDF (reference sequence). V lost 0 bases to trimming and J lost 6 bases; unmatched junction nucleotides: 5.

The rearrangement links TRBV3-1 to TRBJ2-3, with 10 bases lining up with TRBD2. The CDR3 consists of 16 residues. Unmatched junction bases numbered 4, after V lost 0 bases and J lost 4 bases. CDR1 is LGHDT and CDR2 is YNNKEL in the germline V gene (reference sequence). Written as DNA, the CDR3 is TGTGCCAGCAGCCAAGAAAGACTAGCGGGTTCAGATACGCAGTATTTT. Amino acids: CASSQERLAGSDTQYF.

The V and J genes are TRBV5-5 and TRBJ1-5; D remains unclear. Germline CDR1 is SGHKS and CDR2 is YYEKEE (reference sequence). This CDR3 contains 13 residues. Trimming removed 1 base from V and 5 bases from J, with 7 bases in between. The chain's CDR3 is CASSLNRDQPQHF. CDR3 sequence (DNA): TGTGCCAGCAGCTTGAACCGAGATCAGCCCCAGCATTTT.

The rearrangement links TRBV7-2 to TRBJ2-5; 11 bases fit TRBD2. Looked up from germline, CDR1 is SGHTA and CDR2 is FQGNSA. Trimming cost V 5 bases and J 3 bases; bases outside gene matches: 2. CDR3 size: 14 residues. The DNA for the CDR3 is TGTGCCAGCAGCCGACTAGCGGGGAAAGAGACCCAGTACTTC. Protein: CASSRLAGKETQYF.

This clonotype was observed a few times. The chain has TRBV29-1 and TRBJ1-2; TRBD1 aligns across 9 bases. V gave up 5 bases and J gave up 8 bases; unmatched junction bases: 12. Per germline, CDR1 SQVTM and CDR2 ANQGSEA. This CDR3 contains 14 residues. CDR3 sequence: CSVPTRDRVVGYTF. In nucleotides, the CDR3 is TGCAGCGTTCCGACCCGGGACAGGGTTGTCGGCTACACCTTC.

This clonotype was detected only a few times. V gene TRBV6-1 combines with J gene TRBJ1-1; D call uncertain. CDR3 length: 11 amino acids. V lost 7 bases and J lost 1, with 4 bases in between. Germline CDR1 reads MNHNS; CDR2 reads SASEGT. As DNA, the CDR3 is TGTGCCAGCACGACGAACACTGAAGCTTTCTTT. It codes for CASTTNTEAFF.

This clonotype has ten or more counts. The chain recombines TRBV4-3 with TRBJ2-1; 8 bases are shared with TRBD2. V shed 0 bases, J shed 7 bases, and the junction held 11 bases outside the gene matches. The CDR3 spans 17 residues. Germline V gives CDR1 LGHNA, CDR2 YSLEER. The CDR3: CASSQDFGRASGNEQFF. CDR3 DNA sequence: TGCGCCAGCAGCCAAGATTTCGGGAGGGCCTCGGGTAATGAGCAGTTCTTC.

This clonotype was detected many times. The chain has TRBV29-1 and TRBJ2-1; 9 bases line up with TRBD2. Germline values: CDR1 SQVTM, CDR2 ANQGSEA. The CDR3 is 14 amino acids. Trimming removed 3 bases from V and 8 bases from J; junction bases left unmatched: 8. This CDR3 reads CSVDLRGGGDEQFF. Here the CDR3 DNA reads TGCAGCGTTGATTTGCGGGGGGGCGGAGATGAGCAGTTCTTC.

There are many counts of this clonotype. This chain joins TRBV5-1 and TRBJ1-1, with D perhaps TRBD1 (5 bases). This CDR3 spans 14 amino acids. Trimming took 6 bases from V and 4 from J, leaving 16 bases between them. Germline loops: CDR1 SGHRS, CDR2 YFSETQ. The CDR3 bases are TGCGCCAGCACCTCCGGGACCCAAGGCACTGAAGCTTTCTTT. This sequence encodes CASTSGTQGTEAFF.

In its sample, this clonotype was seen many times. The gene calls are TRBV7-2 and TRBJ2-5, with 9 bases that match TRBD1. This CDR3 comprises 15 residues. Germline values: CDR1 SGHTA, CDR2 FQGNSA. The junction had 8 bases not matched to a gene; V was cut back by 4 bases and J by 5 bases. The CDR3 region has the DNA TGTGCCAGCAGCTCGTTGGACAGGGGCTGGGAGACCCAGTACTTC. This encodes CASSSLDRGWETQYF.

This clonotype was recorded at least ten times. V gene TRBV24-1 combines with J gene TRBJ1-1; D ambiguous. CDR1 and CDR2 from the germline V gene are KGHDR and SFDVKD. The length of the CDR3 is 13 residues. The V end was cut by 3 bases, the J end by 4 bases, with 8 bases between. CDR3 nucleotide sequence: TGTGCCACCAGTGATAATAACCCCACTGAAGCTTTCTTT. This codes for CATSDNNPTEAFF.

This clonotype was detected a few times. The gene calls are TRBV5-4 and TRBJ2-5; D is possibly TRBD2 (6 bases). The CDR3 totals 17 residues. Trimming pared 2 bases from V and 2 bases from J, leaving 19 bases between. CDR1 SGHNT and CDR2 YYREEE come from the germline V gene (reference sequence). CDR3 loop: CASSLLAARGAQETQYF. The CDR3 bases are TGTGCCAGCAGCTTACTAGCTGCTCGAGGGGCTCAAGAGACCCAGTACTTC.

The CDR3 region is CASSETGSSYEQYF. The CDR3 DNA sequence: TGTGCCAGCAGCGAGACAGGGAGCTCCTACGAGCAGTACTTC. V gene TRBV9 combines with J gene TRBJ2-7; TRBD1 matches at 7 bases. The CDR3 contains 14 residues. The V gene end was trimmed by 3 bases and the J gene end by 0 bases; junction bases not matched to a gene: 3. Germline lookup yields CDR1 SGDLS and CDR2 YYNGEE.

This clonotype was detected many times. V is TRBV4-1 and J is TRBJ2-3; TRBD2 matches 9 bases. V lost 2 bases and J lost 5; bases outside the gene matches: 11. Germline V gene sequence: CDR1 MGHRA, CDR2 YSYEKL. The CDR3 is 17 residues long. As DNA, the CDR3 is TGCGCCAGCAGCCAAAAGGCAGGCGGGGGGGCAGGAGATACGCAGTATTTT. It specifies CASSQKAGGGAGDTQYF.

The chain joins TRBV6-2 or TRBV6-3 to TRBJ2-3; 7 positions agree with TRBD2. The V and J ends lost 6 bases and 6 bases, in that order; junction bases with no gene match: 6. Germline CDR1 reads MNHEY; CDR2 reads SVGEGT. CDR3 length: 13 residues. The CDR3 loop reads CASRGLTRDTQYF. The CDR3 region has the DNA TGTGCCAGCAGGGGACTAACGCGCGATACGCAGTATTTT.

This clonotype appeared many times. The chain's CDR3 is CSARGGLAAVSDTQYF. In DNA, the CDR3 is TGCAGTGCTAGAGGTGGACTAGCGGCGGTCTCGGATACGCAGTATTTT. The chain couples TRBV20-1 to TRBJ2-3; TRBD2 aligns across 10 bases. The germline gives CDR1 DFQATT, CDR2 SNEGSKA (reference sequence). Trimming cost V 1 base and J 6 bases; bases outside gene matches: 10. This CDR3 comprises 16 residues.

This clonotype was counted at least ten times. The chain employs TRBV27 and TRBJ1-5; a weak D match, TRBD1 (6 bases). Trimming left V 6 bases short and J 4 bases short, with 10 bases between. The CDR3 spans 13 residues. Germline lookup yields CDR1 MNHEY and CDR2 SMNVEV (reference sequence). The CDR3: CASRGHINQPQHF. The CDR3 DNA reads TGTGCCAGCAGGGGACATATAAATCAGCCCCAGCATTTT.